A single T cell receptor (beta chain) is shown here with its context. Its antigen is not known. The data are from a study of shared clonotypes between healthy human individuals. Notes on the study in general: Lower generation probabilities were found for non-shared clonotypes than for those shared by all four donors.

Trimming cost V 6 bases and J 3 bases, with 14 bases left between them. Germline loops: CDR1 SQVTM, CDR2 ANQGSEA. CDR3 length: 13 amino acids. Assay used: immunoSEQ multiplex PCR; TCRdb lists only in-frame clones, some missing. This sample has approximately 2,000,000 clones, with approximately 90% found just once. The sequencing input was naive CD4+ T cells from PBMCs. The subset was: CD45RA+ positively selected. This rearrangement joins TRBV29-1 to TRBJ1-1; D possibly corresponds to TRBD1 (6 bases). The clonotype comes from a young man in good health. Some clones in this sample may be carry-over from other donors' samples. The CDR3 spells CSVAEDSYTEAFF. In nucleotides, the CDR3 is TGCAGCGTCGCGGAGGACAGTTACACTGAAGCTTTCTTT.